This TCR beta chain came from a study of shared clonotypes between healthy human individuals. The V end lost 5 bases, the J end lost 3 bases, and 14 bases lay between the germline ends. Germline lookup yields CDR1 MRHNA and CDR2 SNTAGT. The CDR3 consists of 14 residues. The method was immunoSEQ multiplex PCR; TCRdb's version includes in-frame clones alone and lacks a portion of them. Counted here are roughly 500,000 clones, 60% to 80% occurring once; the ten biggest clones make up approximately 12%. What was sequenced was PBMCs. This chain joins TRBV6-4 and TRBJ2-7; possibly TRBD2 for D (5 bases). This clonotype was sampled from a woman between 35 and 50 years old in good health. Some clones in this sample may be carry-over from other donors' samples. Here the CDR3 reads CASSSELGDYEQYF. CDR3 nucleotides: TGTGCCAGCAGTTCAGAATTGGGAGACTACGAGCAGTACTTC.